Listed here is a single T cell receptor beta chain. Its antigen is unidentified. This CDR3 is missing its conserved last phenylalanine or tryptophan, likely due to a read error. This CDR3 has 16 residues. Germline loops: CDR1 KGHDR, CDR2 SFDVKD. The sample belongs to a study of tumor and adjacent non-tumor tissue in lung cancer. Study details: The patients, 10 or so men and roughly 5 women, were about 31 to 76 with stage I to III disease. Each sample yielded 3.5 million to 5 million productive TCRbeta reads on average.

RNA was extracted from bulk tissue without any cell sorting. Chemotherapy-naive patients with new lung cancer underwent thoracic surgery in China, August–late 2014. Whole-study findings and limits: In normal lung, the top 100 clones were significantly more dominant than in tumor.

A modified ARM-PCR protocol with three rounds of nested PCR amplified TCRbeta. TCRdb independently ran MiXCR on the multiplex PCR reads; one entry per CDR3 protein. The profile shows around 140,000 distinct CDR3 sequences, roughly 66% of them singletons. V and J are TRBV24-1 and TRBJ1-5; TRBD1 aligns across 7 bases. What was sequenced was lung tumor tissue. This TCR was sampled from a man aged 60 to 75 with small cell lung cancer. CDR3 in amino acids: CATSDPDRKSNQHQHY. CDR3 DNA: TGTGCCACCAGTGACCCGGACAGGAAAAGCAATCAGCACCAGCATTAT.